These 3 T cell receptor beta chains originate from one sample sequenced in a study of blood T cell repertoires in COVID-19. The data were produced by immunoSEQ multiplex PCR, yet TCRdb's version contains in-frame clones alone and is incomplete. The sample has around 450,000 clones; 87% are singletons. Specimen: PBMCs or T cells enriched from blood (not recorded which). These receptors were collected from a woman between 18 and 29 years old who had recovered from COVID-19.

This chain uses TRBV7-9 with TRBJ2-1; no clear D. Per germline, CDR1 SEHNR and CDR2 FQNEAQ (reference sequence). CDR3 length: 11 amino acids. V was trimmed by 3 bases and J by 7 bases, leaving 4 bases between them. The CDR3 DNA follows: TGTGCCAGCAGCTTTCGGAATGAGCAGTTCTTC. This gives the protein CASSFRNEQFF. Complete variable domain (other parts from reference TRBV7-9 and TRBJ2-1): DTGVSQNPRHKITKRGQNVTFRCDPISEHNRLYWYRQTLGQGPEFLTYFQNEAQLEKSRLLSDRFSAERPKGSFSTLEIQRTEQGDSAMYLCASSFRNEQFFGPGTRLTVL.

Of note for this clone: Other DNA sequences in this sample translate to the same CDR3. This chain connects TRBV12-3 or TRBV12-4 to TRBJ1-5; D not certain. The V end lost 1 base, the J end lost 7 bases, and 8 bases lay between the germline ends. This CDR3 comprises 13 residues. In DNA form, the CDR3 reads TGTGCCAGCAGTTTAGGAGGTTCGCAGCCCCAGCATTTT. This translates into CASSLGGSQPQHF.

The rearrangement uses TRBV4-1 and TRBJ1-1; TRBD1 matches at 10 bases. J lost 4 bases, V lost 4 bases, and 9 bases had no gene match. Germline V lookup: CDR1 MGHRA, CDR2 YSYEKL. The CDR3 consists of 16 residues. The CDR3 coding sequence is TGCGCCAGCAGCCCAATGGGAGGGACAGGGGTCACTGAAGCTTTCTTT. Translation gives CASSPMGGTGVTEAFF.